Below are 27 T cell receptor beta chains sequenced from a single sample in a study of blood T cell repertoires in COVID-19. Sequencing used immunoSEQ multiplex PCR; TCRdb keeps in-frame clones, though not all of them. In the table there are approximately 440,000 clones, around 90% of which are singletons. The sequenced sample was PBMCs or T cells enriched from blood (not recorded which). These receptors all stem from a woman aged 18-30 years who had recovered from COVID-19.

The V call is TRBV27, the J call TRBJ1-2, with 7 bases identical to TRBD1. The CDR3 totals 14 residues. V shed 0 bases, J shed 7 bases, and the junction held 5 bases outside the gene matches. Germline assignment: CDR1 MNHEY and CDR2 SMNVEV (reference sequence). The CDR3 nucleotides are TGTGCCAGCAGTTTATCGGACAGGTCTGGTGGCTACACCTTC. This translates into CASSLSDRSGGYTF.

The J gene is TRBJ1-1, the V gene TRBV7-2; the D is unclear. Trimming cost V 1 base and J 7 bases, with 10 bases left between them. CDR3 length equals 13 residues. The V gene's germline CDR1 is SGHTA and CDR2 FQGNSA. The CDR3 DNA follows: TGTGCCAGCAGCTTAGGTCAGTCGGGTGAAGCTTTCTTT. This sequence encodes CASSLGQSGEAFF.

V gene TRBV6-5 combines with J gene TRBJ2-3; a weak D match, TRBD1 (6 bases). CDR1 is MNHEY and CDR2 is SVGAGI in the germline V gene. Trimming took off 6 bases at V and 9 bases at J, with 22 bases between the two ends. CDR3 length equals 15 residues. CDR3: CASSRDTHLKGTQYF. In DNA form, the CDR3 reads TGTGCCAGCAGCAGGGACACCCACCTAAAGGGGACGCAGTATTTT.

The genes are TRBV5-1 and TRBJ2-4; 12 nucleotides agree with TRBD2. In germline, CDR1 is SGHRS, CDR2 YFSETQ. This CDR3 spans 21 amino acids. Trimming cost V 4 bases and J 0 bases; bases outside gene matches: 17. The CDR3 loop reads CASSVGDPTSGGPLAKNIQYF. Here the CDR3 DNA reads TGCGCCAGCAGCGTTGGGGACCCTACTAGCGGGGGGCCCTTAGCCAAAAACATTCAGTACTTC. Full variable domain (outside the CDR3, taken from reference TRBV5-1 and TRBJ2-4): KAGVTQTPRYLIKTRGQQVTLSCSPISGHRSVSWYQQTPGQGLQFLFEYFSETQRNKGNFPGRFSGRQFSNSRSEMNVSTLELGDSALYLCASSVGDPTSGGPLAKNIQYFGAGTRLSVL.

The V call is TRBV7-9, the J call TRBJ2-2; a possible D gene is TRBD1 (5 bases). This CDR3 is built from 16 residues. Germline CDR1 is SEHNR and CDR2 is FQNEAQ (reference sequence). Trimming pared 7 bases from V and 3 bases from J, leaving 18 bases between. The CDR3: CASNRPPGPDTGELFF. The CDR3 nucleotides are TGTGCCAGCAACCGACCGCCAGGGCCCGACACCGGGGAGCTGTTTTTT.

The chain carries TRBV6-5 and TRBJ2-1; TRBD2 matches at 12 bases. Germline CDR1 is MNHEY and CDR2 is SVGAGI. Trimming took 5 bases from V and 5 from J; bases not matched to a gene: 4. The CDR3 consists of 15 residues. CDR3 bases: TGTGCCAGCAGTATGGGGACTAGCGGGCACAATGAGCAGTTCTTC. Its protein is CASSMGTSGHNEQFF.

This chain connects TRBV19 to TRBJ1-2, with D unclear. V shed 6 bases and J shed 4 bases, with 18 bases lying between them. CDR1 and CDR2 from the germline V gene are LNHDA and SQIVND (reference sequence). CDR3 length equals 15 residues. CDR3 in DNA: TGTGCCAGTAGAGTGAGTGGGCCGCCAGGCTATGGCTACACCTTC. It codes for CASRVSGPPGYGYTF.

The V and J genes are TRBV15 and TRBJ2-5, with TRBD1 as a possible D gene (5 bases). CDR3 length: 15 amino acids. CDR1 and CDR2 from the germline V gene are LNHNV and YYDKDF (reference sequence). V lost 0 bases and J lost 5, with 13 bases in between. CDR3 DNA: TGTGCCACCAGCAGAGATCGCAGGGCACGGGAGACCCAGTACTTC. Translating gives CATSRDRRARETQYF.

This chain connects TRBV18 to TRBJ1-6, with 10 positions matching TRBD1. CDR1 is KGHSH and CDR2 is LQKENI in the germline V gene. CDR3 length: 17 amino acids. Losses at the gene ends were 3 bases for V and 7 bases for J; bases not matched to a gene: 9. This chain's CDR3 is CASSPSTGGNPNSPLHF. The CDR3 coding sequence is TGTGCCAGCTCACCCTCGACAGGGGGCAACCCCAATTCACCCCTCCACTTT.

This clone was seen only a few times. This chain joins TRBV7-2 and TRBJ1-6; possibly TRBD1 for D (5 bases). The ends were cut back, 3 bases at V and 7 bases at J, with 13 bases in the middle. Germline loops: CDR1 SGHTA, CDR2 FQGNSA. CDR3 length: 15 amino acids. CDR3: CASSLAQATNSPLHF. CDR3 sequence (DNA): TGTGCCAGCAGCTTGGCACAGGCCACCAATTCACCCCTCCACTTT.

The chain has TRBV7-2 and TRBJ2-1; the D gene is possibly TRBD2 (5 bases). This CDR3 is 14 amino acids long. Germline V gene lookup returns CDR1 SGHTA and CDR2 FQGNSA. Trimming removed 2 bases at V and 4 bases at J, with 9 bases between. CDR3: CASSLTRTYNEQFF. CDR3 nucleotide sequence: TGTGCCAGCAGCTTAACTAGAACATACAATGAGCAGTTCTTC.

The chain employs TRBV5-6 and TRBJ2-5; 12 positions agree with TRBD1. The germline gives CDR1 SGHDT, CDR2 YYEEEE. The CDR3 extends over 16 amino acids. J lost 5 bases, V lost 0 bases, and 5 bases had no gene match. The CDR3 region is CASSLGGTGGAETQYF. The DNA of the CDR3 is TGTGCCAGCAGCTTGGGTGGGACAGGGGGCGCGGAGACCCAGTACTTC.

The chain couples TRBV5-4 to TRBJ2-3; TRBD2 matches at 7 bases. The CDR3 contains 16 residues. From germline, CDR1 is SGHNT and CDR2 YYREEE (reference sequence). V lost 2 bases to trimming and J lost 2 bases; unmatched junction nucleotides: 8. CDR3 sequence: CASSLPAGPHTDTQYF. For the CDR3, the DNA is TGTGCCAGCAGCTTACCAGCGGGGCCCCACACAGATACGCAGTATTTT.

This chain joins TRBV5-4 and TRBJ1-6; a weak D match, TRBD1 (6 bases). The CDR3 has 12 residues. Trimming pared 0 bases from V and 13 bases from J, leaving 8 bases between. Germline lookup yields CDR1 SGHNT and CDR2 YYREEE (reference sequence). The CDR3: CASSLDRDPLHF. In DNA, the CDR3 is TGTGCCAGCAGCTTGGACAGGGACCCCCTCCACTTT.

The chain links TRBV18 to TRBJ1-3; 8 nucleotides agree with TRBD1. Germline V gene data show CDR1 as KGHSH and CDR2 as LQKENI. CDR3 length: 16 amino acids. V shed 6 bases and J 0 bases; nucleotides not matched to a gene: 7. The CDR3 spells CASSPGGSVSGNTIYF. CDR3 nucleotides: TGTGCCAGCTCCCCAGGGGGCTCTGTCTCTGGAAACACCATATATTTT.

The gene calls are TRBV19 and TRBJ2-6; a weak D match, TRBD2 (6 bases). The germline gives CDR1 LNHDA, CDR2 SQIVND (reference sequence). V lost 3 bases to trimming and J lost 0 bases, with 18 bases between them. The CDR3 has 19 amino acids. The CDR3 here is CASSIQRPHGGSGANVLTF. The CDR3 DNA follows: TGTGCCAGTAGTATTCAACGTCCACACGGGGGCTCTGGGGCCAACGTCCTGACTTTC.

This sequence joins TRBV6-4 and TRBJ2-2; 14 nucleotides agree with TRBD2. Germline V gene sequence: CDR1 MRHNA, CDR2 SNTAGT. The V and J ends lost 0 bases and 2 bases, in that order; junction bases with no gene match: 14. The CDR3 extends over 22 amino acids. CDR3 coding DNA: TGTGCCAGCAGTGACTCTCGGTTCGTCCGGACTAGCGGGGGGAACAACACCGGGGAGCTGTTTTTT. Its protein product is CASSDSRFVRTSGGNNTGELFF.

The CDR3 DNA reads TGTGCCAGCAGCTTAGAACGGGACTCCGAGCAGTACTTC. This translates into CASSLERDSEQYF. V usage is TRBV13 and J usage is TRBJ2-7, with D maybe TRBD2 (6 bases). Germline V gene lookup returns CDR1 PRHDT and CDR2 FYEKMQ (reference sequence). The CDR3 is 13 residues long. V was cut by 1 base and J by 6 bases, with 10 bases left in between.

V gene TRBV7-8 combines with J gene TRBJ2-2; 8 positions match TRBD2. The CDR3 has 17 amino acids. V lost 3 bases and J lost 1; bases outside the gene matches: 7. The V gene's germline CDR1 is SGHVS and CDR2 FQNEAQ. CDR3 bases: TGTGCCAGCAGCTTTTGGTCGGGAGGGGAGAACACCGGGGAGCTGTTTTTT. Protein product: CASSFWSGGENTGELFF.

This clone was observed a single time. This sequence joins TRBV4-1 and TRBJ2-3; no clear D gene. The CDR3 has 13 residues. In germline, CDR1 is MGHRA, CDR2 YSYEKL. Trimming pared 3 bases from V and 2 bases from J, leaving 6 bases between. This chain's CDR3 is CASSQRITDTQYF. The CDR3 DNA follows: TGCGCCAGCAGCCAGCGAATCACAGATACGCAGTATTTT.

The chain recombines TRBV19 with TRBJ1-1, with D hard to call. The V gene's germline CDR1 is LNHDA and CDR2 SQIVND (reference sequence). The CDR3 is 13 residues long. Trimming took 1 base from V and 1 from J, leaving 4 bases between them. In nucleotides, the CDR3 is TGTGCCAGTAGTATAGGGCAGAACACTGAAGCTTTCTTT. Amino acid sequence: CASSIGQNTEAFF.

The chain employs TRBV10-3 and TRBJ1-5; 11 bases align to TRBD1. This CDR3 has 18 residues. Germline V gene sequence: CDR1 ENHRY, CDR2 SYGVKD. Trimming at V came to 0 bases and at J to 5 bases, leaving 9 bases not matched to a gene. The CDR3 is CAISESGGTGGWDQPQHF. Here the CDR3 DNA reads TGTGCCATCAGTGAGTCAGGCGGGACAGGGGGTTGGGATCAGCCCCAGCATTTT.

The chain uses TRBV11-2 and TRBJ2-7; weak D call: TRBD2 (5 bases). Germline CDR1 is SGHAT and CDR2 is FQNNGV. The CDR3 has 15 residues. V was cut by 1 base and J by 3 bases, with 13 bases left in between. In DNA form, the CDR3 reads TGTGCCAGCAGCTTAGTAATCGGGGAAGTCTACGAGCAGTACTTC. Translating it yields CASSLVIGEVYEQYF.

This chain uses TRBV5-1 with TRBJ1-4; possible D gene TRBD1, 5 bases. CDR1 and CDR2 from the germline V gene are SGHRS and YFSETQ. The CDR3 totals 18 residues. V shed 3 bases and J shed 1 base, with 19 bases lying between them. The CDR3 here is CASSYSGTGVQTNEKLFF. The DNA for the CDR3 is TGCGCCAGCAGCTACTCCGGGACTGGGGTACAAACTAATGAAAAACTGTTTTTT.

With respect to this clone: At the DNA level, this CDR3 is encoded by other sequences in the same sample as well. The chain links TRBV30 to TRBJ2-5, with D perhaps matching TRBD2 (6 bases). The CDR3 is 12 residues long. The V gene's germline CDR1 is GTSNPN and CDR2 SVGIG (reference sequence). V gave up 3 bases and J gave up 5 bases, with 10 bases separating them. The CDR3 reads CAWSPRGETQYF. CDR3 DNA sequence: TGTGCCTGGAGCCCCCGGGGGGAGACCCAGTACTTC. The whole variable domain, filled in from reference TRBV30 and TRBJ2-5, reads SQTIHQWPATLVQPVGSPLSLECTVEGTSNPNLYWYRQAAGRGLQLLFYSVGIGQISSEVPQNLSASRPQDRQFILSSKKLLLSDSGFYLCAWSPRGETQYFGPGTRLLVL.

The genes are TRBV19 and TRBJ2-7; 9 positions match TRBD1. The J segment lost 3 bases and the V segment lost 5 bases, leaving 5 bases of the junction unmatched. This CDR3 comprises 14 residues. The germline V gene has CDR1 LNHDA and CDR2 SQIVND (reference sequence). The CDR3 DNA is TGTGCCAGTAGTCCCGGGACAGGGTTCTACGAGCAGTACTTC. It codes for CASSPGTGFYEQYF.

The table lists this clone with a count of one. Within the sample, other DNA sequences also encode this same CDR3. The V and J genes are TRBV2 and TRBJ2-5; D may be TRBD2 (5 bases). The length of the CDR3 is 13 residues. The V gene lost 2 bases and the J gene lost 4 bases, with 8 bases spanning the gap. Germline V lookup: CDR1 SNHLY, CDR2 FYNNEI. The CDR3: CASSESRGETQYF. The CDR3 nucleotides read TGTGCCAGCAGTGAATCCCGGGGAGAGACCCAGTACTTC.